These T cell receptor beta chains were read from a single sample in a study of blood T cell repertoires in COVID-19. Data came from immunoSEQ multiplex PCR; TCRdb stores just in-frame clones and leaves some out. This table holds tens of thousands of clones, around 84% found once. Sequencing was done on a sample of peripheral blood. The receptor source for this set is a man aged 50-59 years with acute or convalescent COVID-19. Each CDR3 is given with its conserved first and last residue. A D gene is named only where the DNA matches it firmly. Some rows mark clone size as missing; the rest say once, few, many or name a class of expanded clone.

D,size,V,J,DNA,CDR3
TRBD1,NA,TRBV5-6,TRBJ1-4,TGTGCCAGCAGCGCATCCGGGACAGGGTTTGAAAAACTGTTTTTT,CASSASGTGFEKLFF
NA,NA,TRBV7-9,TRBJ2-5,TGTGCCAGCGGGACTCCTCAAGAGACCCAGTACTTC,CASGTPQETQYF
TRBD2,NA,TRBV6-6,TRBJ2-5,TGTGCCAGCAGGGACATAGCGGGGGGGGGAGAGACCCAGTACTTC,CASRDIAGGGETQYF
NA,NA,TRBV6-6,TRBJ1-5,TGTGCCAGCAGTTACTCCCTGGGAGATCAGCCCCAGCATTTT,CASSYSLGDQPQHF
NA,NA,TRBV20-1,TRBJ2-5,TGCAGTGCTAGGACAGGAGAGACCCAGTACTTC,CSARTGETQYF
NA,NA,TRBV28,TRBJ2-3,TGTGCCAGCAAGACGCCGGGAACAGATACGCAGTATTTT,CASKTPGTDTQYF
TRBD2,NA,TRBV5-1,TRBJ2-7,TGCGCCAGCAGCTTGGGTGCTAGCGGGAGCCTCTACGAGCAGTACTTC,CASSLGASGSLYEQYF
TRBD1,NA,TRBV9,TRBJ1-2,TGTGCCAGCAGCGTAGGGGGACAGACTAACTATGGCTACACCTTC,CASSVGGQTNYGYTF
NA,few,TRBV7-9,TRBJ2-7,TGTGCCAGCAGCTTAGCCCCCGTGGAGCAGTACTTC,CASSLAPVEQYF
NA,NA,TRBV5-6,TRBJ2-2,TGTGCCAGCAGCTTACTACAGGGCTACACCGGGGAGCTGTTTTTT,CASSLLQGYTGELFF
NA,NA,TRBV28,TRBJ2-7,TGTGCCAGCAACCCTCGACAGACCCTCCACGAGCAGTACTTC,CASNPRQTLHEQYF
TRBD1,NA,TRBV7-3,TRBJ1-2,TGTGCCAGCAGCCCCGGACAGGGGATTGATTACACCTTC,CASSPGQGIDYTF
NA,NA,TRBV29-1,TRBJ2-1,TGCAGCGTTGAACTCCAGGGCCATGATGAGCAGTTCTTC,CSVELQGHDEQFF
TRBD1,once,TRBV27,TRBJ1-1,TGTGCCAGCAGTTTTCAGCCCGGGGACAGGAGAACTGAAGCTTTCTTT,CASSFQPGDRRTEAFF
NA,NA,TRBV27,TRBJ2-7,TGTGCCAGCAGTTTAGACGGGGGACCCTACGAGCAGTACTTC,CASSLDGGPYEQYF
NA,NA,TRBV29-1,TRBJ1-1,TGCAGCGTTGAATCGGGAGCAAAAGCTTTCTTT,CSVESGAKAFF
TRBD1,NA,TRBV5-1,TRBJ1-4,TGCGCCAGCAGCCCGGAGGGCAGGGGGCATGAAAAACTGTTTTTT,CASSPEGRGHEKLFF
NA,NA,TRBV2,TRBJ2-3,TGTGCCGCGGTGCGGAGCCAGCGCACAGATACGCAGTATTTT,CAAVRSQRTDTQYF
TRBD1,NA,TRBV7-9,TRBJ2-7,TGTGCCAGCAGCACCGACAGGGGCGCCTCCTACGAGCAGTACTTC,CASSTDRGASYEQYF
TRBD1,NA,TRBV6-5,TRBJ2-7,TGTGCCAGCACTGCTTTTGAACAGGGGTTCCACGAGCAGTACTTC,CASTAFEQGFHEQYF
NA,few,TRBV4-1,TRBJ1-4,TGCGCCAGCAGCCAGTTGCCAGGTGGTTATGAAAAACTGTTTTTT,CASSQLPGGYEKLFF
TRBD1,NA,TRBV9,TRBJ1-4,TGTGCCAGCAGCCCGGGGACAGGGGCGTACGAAAAACTGTTTTTT,CASSPGTGAYEKLFF
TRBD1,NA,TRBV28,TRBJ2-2,TGTGCCAGCAGTTCCCGGAGGGCGGGACAGGGGGCTGCCGGGGAGCTGTTTTTT,CASSSRRAGQGAAGELFF